This T cell receptor (beta chain) was sequenced for a study of blood T cell repertoires in COVID-19 (dated by TCRdb to the early 2020s). For the wider study: The collaborator samples originated in the United States, Italy and Spain and spanned the acute and convalescent phases of COVID-19. The prospective study material was composed of cDNA or gDNA derived from T cells, B-cell-depleted T cells, or PBMCs. Deeply sampled blood TCRbeta repertoires from subjects exposed to, actively infected with, or recovered from COVID-19 were included in the dataset. The repertoires were released in a freely available public database meant as a resource for research on the immune response to SARS-CoV-2. Samples were obtained from the ongoing ImmuneRACE study (first 160 participants) and from over 1,000 subjects provided by 6 global collaborators. The sample metadata nearly always contained a de-identified subject ID, COVID-19 status, age in years and sex. Where available, HLA class I and class II types were obtained from metadata supplied by the sample provider rather than from assay-based typing.

There are 14 amino acids in the CDR3, from cysteine to phenylalanine inclusive. Only CDR3 DNA remains: 42 bases, in frame from the first base. The germline V gene supplies CDR1 SNHLY and CDR2 FYNNEI. V loses 2 bases of germline sequence and J loses 2 bases, and the interval between the two ends is 10 bases. Each collaborating institution followed its own protocols to collect whole blood in K2EDTA tubes. For TCRbeta analysis, collaborator samples were shipped as frozen whole blood, as isolated PBMCs, or as DNA extracted from either sample type. Summary of the overall study and its limitations: How much clinical and demographic metadata was included differed by source and by participant, and the metadata was provided uncurated.

On this clone itself: There is no known antigen for this receptor. It has no much larger one-base neighbor in the sample; base qualities were not kept.

The immunoSEQ Assay, a bias-controlled multiplex PCR, was used to amplify TCRbeta CDR3 regions from genomic DNA. On the study's bioinformatics: The number of nucleated cells in each sample was estimated by amplification of reference gene primers within the assay. Sequence reads were collapsed and filtered to measure the absolute abundance of every unique TCRbeta CDR3 rearrangement. For each sample, productive Simpson clonality was calculated as the square root of Simpson's diversity index over productive rearrangements. TCRdb took this table from immuneACCESS and kept in-frame rearrangements with V and J called. Such tables lack part of the clones; where checked against another copy, unresolved V genes explain under half of the gap, and the rest is unexplained. V, J and clone size are those of that table, while D and trimming were read from the DNA. The sample includes 100,000 to 150,000 clones, with around 87% observed a single time. 2% to 2.5% of the sample is held by the ten biggest clonotypes.

Sample: peripheral blood. The V and J genes are TRBV2 and TRBJ2-7, and the D gene may be TRBD1, 5 bases matching. This TCR was sampled from a man in his 70s with active COVID-19. The bases read TGTGCCAGCAGTGAACACAGGTACACCTACGAGCAGTACTTC. It translates to CASSEHRYTYEQYF. The full variable domain, completed from the reference TRBV2 and TRBJ2-7 proteins outside the CDR3, reads EPEVTQTPSHQVTQMGQEVILRCVPISNHLYFYWYRQILGQKVEFLVSFYNNEISEKSEIFDDQFSVERPDGSNFTLKIRSTKLEDSAMYFCASSEHRYTYEQYFGPGTRLTVT.